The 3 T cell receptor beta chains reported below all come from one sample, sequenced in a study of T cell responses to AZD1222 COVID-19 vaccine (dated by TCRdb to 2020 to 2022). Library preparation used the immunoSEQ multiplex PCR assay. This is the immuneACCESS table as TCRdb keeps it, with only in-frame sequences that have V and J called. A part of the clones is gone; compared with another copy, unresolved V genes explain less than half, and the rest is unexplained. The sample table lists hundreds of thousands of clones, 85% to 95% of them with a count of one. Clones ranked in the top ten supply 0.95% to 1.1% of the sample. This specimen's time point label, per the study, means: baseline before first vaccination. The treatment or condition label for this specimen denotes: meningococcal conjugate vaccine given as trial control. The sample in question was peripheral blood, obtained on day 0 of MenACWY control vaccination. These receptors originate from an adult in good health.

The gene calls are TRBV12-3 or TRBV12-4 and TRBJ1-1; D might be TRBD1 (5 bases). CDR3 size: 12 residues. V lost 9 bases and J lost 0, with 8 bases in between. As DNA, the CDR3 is TGTGCCAGTTGGACACTGAACACTGAAGCTTTCTTT. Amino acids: CASWTLNTEAFF.

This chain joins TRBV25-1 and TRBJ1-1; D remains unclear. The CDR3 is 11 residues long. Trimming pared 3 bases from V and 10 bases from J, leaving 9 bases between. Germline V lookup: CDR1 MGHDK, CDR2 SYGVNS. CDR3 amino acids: CASSEGGRAFF. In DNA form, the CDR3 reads TGTGCCAGCAGTGAGGGAGGGCGAGCTTTCTTT.

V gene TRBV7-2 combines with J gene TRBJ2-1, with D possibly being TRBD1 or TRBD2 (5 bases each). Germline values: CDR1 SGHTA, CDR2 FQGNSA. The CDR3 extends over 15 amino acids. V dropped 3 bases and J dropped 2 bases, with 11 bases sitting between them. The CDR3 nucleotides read TGTGCCAGCAGCTTCCTCGGGGCGACCTACAATGAGCAGTTCTTC. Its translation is CASSFLGATYNEQFF.